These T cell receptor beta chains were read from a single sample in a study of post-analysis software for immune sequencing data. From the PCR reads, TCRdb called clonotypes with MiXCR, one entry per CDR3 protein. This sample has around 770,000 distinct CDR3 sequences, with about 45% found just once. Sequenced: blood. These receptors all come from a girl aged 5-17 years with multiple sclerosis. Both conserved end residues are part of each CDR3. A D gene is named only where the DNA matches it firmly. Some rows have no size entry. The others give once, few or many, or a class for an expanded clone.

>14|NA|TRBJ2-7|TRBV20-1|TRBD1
TGCAGTGCTAGAAAACCGGGACAGATCTACGAGCAGTACTTC
CSARKPGQIYEQYF
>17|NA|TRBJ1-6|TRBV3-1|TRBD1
TGTGCCAGCAGCCAAGTCCCCGGCAGGGGGATAGGTTCACCCCTCCACTTT
CASSQVPGRGIGSPLHF
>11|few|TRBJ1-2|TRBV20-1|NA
TGCAGTGCTGAGACCAACTATGGCTACACCTTC
CSAETNYGYTF
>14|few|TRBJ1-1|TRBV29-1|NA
TGCAGCGTTGCCCCCCCGGGGGCGAGGACTGAAGCTTTCTTT
CSVAPPGARTEAFF
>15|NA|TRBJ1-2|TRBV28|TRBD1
TGTGCCAGCACCCTTGGTCGGCAGGGGGCTGGTGGCTACACCTTC
CASTLGRQGAGGYTF
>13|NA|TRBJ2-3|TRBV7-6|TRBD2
TGTGCCAGCAGCTTTGGGGAGGGGGATACGCAGTATTTT
CASSFGEGDTQYF
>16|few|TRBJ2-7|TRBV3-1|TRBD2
TGTGCCAGCAGCCGCTTGGGACTAGCGGGCTCCTACGAGCAGTACTTC
CASSRLGLAGSYEQYF
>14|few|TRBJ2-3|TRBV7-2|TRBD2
TGTGCCAGCAGCTTCAGCCCCGGGAGGGATACGCAGTATTTT
CASSFSPGRDTQYF
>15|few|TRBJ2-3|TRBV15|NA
TGTGCCACCAGTCCAGGGGCCCTAGTGACAGATACGCAGTATTTT
CATSPGALVTDTQYF
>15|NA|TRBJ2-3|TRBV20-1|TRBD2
TGCAGTGCTAGAAATAGCGGGAGCCCCCAGGATACGCAGTATTTT
CSARNSGSPQDTQYF
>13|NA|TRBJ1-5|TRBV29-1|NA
TGCAGCGTTGGTTCAGGGTATCATCAGCCCCAGCATTTT
CSVGSGYHQPQHF
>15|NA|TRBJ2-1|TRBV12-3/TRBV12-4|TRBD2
TGTGCCAGCAGTCCTTGGTCGGGAGGCGGTAATGAGCAGTTCTTC
CASSPWSGGGNEQFF
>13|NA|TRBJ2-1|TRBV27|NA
TGTGCCAGCAGTGTGGCGGGGCCGAATGAGCAGTTCTTC
CASSVAGPNEQFF
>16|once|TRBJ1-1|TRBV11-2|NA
TGTGCCAGCAGCTTAGATCATCCAGGGGAGAGAACTGAAGCTTTCTTT
CASSLDHPGERTEAFF
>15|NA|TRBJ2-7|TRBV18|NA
TGTGCCAGCTCACCCTCAGCGCAAGGTGCAGTCGAGCAGTACTTC
CASSPSAQGAVEQYF
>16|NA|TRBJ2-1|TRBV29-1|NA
TGCAGCGTTGGCCGGGGCGCTCCGTCGTCCTACAATGAGCAGTTCTTC
CSVGRGAPSSYNEQFF
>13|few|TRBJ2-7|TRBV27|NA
TGTGCCAGCAGTTCCGCCACAGGGAACGAGCAGTACTTC
CASSSATGNEQYF
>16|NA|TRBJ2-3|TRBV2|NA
TGTGCCAGCAGTGTTACCGGGAGCTTGACGACAGATACGCAGTATTTT
CASSVTGSLTTDTQYF
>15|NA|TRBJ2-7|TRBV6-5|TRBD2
TGTGCCAGCAGTTACCAGGGAGGGGCTGGGAACGAGCAGTACTTC
CASSYQGGAGNEQYF
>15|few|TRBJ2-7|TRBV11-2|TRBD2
TGTGCCAGCAGCTTGGGAGCGGGAGGGCCGAACGAGCAGTACTTC
CASSLGAGGPNEQYF
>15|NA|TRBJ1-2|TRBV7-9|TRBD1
TGTGCCAGCAAATCCGGGACAGGACCAAAGGGGGGCTACACCTTC
CASKSGTGPKGGYTF
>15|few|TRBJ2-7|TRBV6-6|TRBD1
TGTGCCAGCAGTACAACCGGGACAGCCTCCTACGAGCAGTACTTC
CASSTTGTASYEQYF
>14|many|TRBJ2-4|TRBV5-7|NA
TGTGCCAGCAGCTGGGACCAGGAAAAAAACATTCAGTACTTC
CASSWDQEKNIQYF
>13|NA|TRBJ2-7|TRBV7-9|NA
TGTGCCAGCAGCTTAGGAGAGTTCTCCGAGCAGTACTTC
CASSLGEFSEQYF
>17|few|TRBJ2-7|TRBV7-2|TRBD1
TGTGCCAGCAGCTTAGCCAGACCCGGGACAGGGGGGAACGAGCAGTACTTC
CASSLARPGTGGNEQYF
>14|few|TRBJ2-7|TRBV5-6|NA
TGTGCCAGCAGCTTTGGAGCAGGGCCCTACGAGCAGTACTTC
CASSFGAGPYEQYF
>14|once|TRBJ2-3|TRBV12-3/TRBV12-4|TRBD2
TGTGCCAGCACCCCTAGCGGGAATGCAGATACGCAGTATTTT
CASTPSGNADTQYF
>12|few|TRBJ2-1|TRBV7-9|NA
TGTGCCAGCAGCTCTGAATACAATGAGCAGTTCTTC
CASSSEYNEQFF
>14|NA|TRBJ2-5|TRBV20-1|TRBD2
TGCAGTGCTAGTCGCGGGAGATGGGGGGAGACCCAGTACTTC
CSASRGRWGETQYF
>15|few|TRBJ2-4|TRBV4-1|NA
TGCGCCAGCGCCGTCTCCCGGGACGGTCCTTGGGAGCAGTACTTC
CASAVSRDGPWEQYF
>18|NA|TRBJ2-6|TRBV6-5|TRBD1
TGTGCCAGCAGTTACGGGCCCGGGACAGACTCTGGGGCCAACGTCCTGACTTTC
CASSYGPGTDSGANVLTF
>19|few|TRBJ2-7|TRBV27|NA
TGTGCCAGCAGTTTATCGTATCCAGAGGTGGTCGGGCTCTCCTACGAGCAGTACTTC
CASSLSYPEVVGLSYEQYF
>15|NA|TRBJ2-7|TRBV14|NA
TGTGCCAGCAGCCAAGTTCTGGGTTTATCGAACGAGCAGTACTTC
CASSQVLGLSNEQYF
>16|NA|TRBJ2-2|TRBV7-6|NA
TGTGCCAGCAGCTTAGAACACAGGGTGAACACCGGGGAGCTGTTTTTT
CASSLEHRVNTGELFF
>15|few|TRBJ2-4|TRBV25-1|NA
TGTGCCAGCAGTGAAACAATCTTAGCCAAAAACATTCAGTACTTC
CASSETILAKNIQYF
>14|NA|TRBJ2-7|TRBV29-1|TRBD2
TGCAGCGTTGAAGATGGCGGGAGCTCCTACGAGCAGTACTTC
CSVEDGGSSYEQYF
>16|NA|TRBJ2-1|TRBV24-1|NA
TGTGCCACCAGTGATGGCCAGCGGAGCTCCTACAATGAGCAGTTCTTC
CATSDGQRSSYNEQFF
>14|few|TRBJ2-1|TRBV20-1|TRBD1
TGCAGTGCTACCGACAGGGCCTCCTACAATGAGCAGTTCTTC
CSATDRASYNEQFF
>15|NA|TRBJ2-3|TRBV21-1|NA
TGTGCCAGCAGCAAAGCGCGGGACAGCACAGATACGCAGTATTTT
CASSKARDSTDTQYF
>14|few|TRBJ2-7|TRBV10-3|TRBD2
TGTGCCATCAGTGGAAAACGGGAGGGCCACGAGCAGTACTTC
CAISGKREGHEQYF
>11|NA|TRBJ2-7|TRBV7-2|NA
TGTGCCAGCAGCTTATATGTCGAGCAGTACTTC
CASSLYVEQYF
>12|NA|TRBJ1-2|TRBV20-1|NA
TGCAGTGCTAGATCGGACGCCCAGGGCTACACCTTC
CSARSDAQGYTF
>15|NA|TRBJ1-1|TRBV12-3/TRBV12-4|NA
TGTGCCAGCCGAACCGTGCTGCCAGTCTACACTGAAGCTTTCTTT
CASRTVLPVYTEAFF
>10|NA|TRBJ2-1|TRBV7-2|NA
TGTGCTGCAGGAGGCAATGAGCAGTTCTTC
CAAGGNEQFF
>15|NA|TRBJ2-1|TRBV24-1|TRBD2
TGTGCCACCAGGGGGGGGAGTAAGGGATCTAATGAGCAGTTCTTC
CATRGGSKGSNEQFF
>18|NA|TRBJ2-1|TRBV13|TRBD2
TGTGCCAGCAGCTGGAATATGGGACTAGCGGAAGGGGGTAATGAGCAGTTCTTC
CASSWNMGLAEGGNEQFF
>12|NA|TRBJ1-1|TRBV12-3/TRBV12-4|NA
TGTGCCAGCAGTTCAGACGGCACTGAAGCTTTCTTT
CASSSDGTEAFF
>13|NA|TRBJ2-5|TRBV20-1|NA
TGCAGTGCTGGAGTCAACACTCAAGAGACCCAGTACTTC
CSAGVNTQETQYF
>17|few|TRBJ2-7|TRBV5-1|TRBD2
TGCGCCAGCAGCGGAAGACTAGCGGGAGGCGGCTCCTACGAGCAGTACTTC
CASSGRLAGGGSYEQYF
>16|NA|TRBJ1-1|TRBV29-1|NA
TGCAGCGTTGAACAAGAAAGCAGGGTTAGGGACACTGAAGCTTTCTTT
CSVEQESRVRDTEAFF
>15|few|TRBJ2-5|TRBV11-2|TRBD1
TGTGCCAGCAGACAACAGGGGGCCGTGACCGGGACCCAGTACTTC
CASRQQGAVTGTQYF
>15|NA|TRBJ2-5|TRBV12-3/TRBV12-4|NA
TGTGCCAGCAGTTTTTTGATGGGACAACAAGAGACCCAGTACTTC
CASSFLMGQQETQYF
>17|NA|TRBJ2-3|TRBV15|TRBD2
TGTGCCACCAGCATACCACCTAGAGGCGGGAGGACAGATACGCAGTATTTT
CATSIPPRGGRTDTQYF
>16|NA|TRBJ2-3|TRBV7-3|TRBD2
TGTGCCAGCAGCTTAAATCCTAGCGGGACGACAGATACGCAGTATTTT
CASSLNPSGTTDTQYF
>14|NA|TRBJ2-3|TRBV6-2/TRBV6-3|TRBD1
TGTGCCAGCAGTTCTGGACAGGTCACAAATACGCAGTATTTT
CASSSGQVTNTQYF
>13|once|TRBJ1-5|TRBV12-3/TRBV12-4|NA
TGTGCCAGCAGTTTACGGGGTGGACAGCCCCAGCATTTT
CASSLRGGQPQHF
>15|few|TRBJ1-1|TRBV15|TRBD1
TGTGCCACCAGCAGAGATACCAGGGGGCTAGGTGAAGCTTTCTTT
CATSRDTRGLGEAFF
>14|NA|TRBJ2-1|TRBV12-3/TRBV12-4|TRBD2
TGTGCCAGCACCGCGACTAGCGGGATCTATGAGCAGTTCTTC
CASTATSGIYEQFF